One T cell receptor beta chain is described in this entry. Using immunoSEQ multiplex PCR, the repertoire was profiled, and TCRdb retains in-frame clones only, with some absent. The sample holds more than 90,000 clones; 80% to 95% are singletons and the top ten take about 1.5%. The data were taken from a study of T cell changes during pregnancy in multiple sclerosis. This receptor was obtained from a female donor with multiple sclerosis, enrolled in a pregnancy study. The sequences come from peripheral blood, collected in the first trimester of pregnancy.

The CDR3 DNA sequence: TGTGCCAGCACCTCGGGACAGGGTCCCAATCAGCCCCAGCATTTT. It translates to CASTSGQGPNQPQHF. J is TRBJ1-5 and V is TRBV2; 9 bases line up with TRBD1. The CDR3 runs to 15 residues. V lost 7 bases, J lost 3 bases, and 7 bases stayed unmatched. Germline V lookup: CDR1 SNHLY, CDR2 FYNNEI.